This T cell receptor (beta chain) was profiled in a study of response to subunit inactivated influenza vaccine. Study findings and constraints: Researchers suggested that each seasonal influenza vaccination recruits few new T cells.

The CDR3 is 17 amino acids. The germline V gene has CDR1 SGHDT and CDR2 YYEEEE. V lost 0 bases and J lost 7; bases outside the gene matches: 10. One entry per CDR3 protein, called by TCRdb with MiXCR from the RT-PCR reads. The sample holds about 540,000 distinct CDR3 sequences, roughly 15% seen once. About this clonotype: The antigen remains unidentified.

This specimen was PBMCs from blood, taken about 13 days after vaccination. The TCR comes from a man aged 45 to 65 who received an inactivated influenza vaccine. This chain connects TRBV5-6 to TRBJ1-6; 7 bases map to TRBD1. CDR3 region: CASSLADLRDSNSPLHF. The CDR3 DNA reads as TGTGCCAGCAGCTTGGCCGATCTGAGGGACAGCAATTCACCCCTCCACTTT. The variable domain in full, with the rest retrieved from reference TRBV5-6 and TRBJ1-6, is DAGVTQSPTHLIKTRGQQVTLRCSPKSGHDTVSWYQQALGQGPQFIFQYYEEEERQRGNFPDRFSGHQFPNYSSELNVNALLLGDSALYLCASSLADLRDSNSPLHFGNGTRLTVT.